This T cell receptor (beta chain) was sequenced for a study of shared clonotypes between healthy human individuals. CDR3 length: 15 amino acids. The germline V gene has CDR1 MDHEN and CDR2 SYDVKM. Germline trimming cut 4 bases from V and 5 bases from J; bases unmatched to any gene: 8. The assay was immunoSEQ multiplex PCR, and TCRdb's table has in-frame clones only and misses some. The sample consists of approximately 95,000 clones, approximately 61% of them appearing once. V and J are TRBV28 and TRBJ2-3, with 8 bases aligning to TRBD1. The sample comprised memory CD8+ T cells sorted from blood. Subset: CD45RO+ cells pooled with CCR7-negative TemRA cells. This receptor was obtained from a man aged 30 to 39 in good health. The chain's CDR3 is CASSYRTGYGDTQYF. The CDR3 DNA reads TGTGCCAGCAGTTACCGGACAGGGTATGGAGATACGCAGTATTTT.